This TCR beta chain is from a study of T cells in Graves' hyperthyroidism and ophthalmopathy. Notes on the study in general: Ophthalmopathy was identified by the model a median around 5.9 months ahead of onset.

V lost 2 bases and J lost 0, with 10 bases in between. CDR3 length: 14 amino acids. The V gene's germline CDR1 is DFQATT and CDR2 SNEGSKA (reference sequence). The sample holds many counts of this clonotype. Its antigen is currently unknown. TCR beta CDR3 sequences were amplified from RNA transcripts. The TCR CDR3 was amplified in a first-round RT-PCR using the HTBI primer set. TCRdb ran MiXCR on the multiplex PCR reads and lists one entry per CDR3 protein. The table has more than 450,000 distinct CDR3 sequences, around 15% seen once. The sequencing sample was made of blood. The chain has TRBV20-1 and TRBJ1-1, with D unclear. This sequence was found in a woman aged 40 to 55 with Graves' hyperthyroidism. The CDR3 coding sequence is TGCAGTGCTAGAACCTCGGCAGTGAACACTGAAGCTTTCTTT. Its translation is CSARTSAVNTEAFF.